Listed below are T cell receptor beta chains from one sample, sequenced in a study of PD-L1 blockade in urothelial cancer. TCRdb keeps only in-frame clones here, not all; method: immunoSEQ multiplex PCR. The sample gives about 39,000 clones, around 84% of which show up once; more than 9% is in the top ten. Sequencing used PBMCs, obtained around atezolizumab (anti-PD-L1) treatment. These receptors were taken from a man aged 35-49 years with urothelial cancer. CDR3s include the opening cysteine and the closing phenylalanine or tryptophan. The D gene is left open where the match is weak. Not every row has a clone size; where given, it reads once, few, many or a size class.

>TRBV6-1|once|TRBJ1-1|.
TGTGCCAGCAGTGAGGGCATGAACACTGAAGCTTTCTTT
CASSEGMNTEAFF
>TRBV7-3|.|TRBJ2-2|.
TGTGCCAGCAGCCCAACACTAACCGGGGAGCTGTTTTTT
CASSPTLTGELFF
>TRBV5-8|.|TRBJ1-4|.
TGTGCCAGCAGCTTGGCCTTTGGAGGAAGCAATGAAAAACTGTTTTTT
CASSLAFGGSNEKLFF
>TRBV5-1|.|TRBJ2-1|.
TGCGCCAGCAGCTTGGTAGGGACGGGAGAGAATGAGCAGTTCTTC
CASSLVGTGENEQFF
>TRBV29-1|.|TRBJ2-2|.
TGCAGCGTTGGAGCCAGGACCGGGGAGCTGTTTTTT
CSVGARTGELFF
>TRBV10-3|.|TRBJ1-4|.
TGTGCCATCAGTGAGGACGGGGGGAGTGAAAAACTGTTTTTT
CAISEDGGSEKLFF
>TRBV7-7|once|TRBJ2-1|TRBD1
TGTGCTAGCAGCCAAGGACAGGGGTTCGATGAGCAGTTCTTC
CASSQGQGFDEQFF
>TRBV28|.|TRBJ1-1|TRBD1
TGTGCCAGCAGGGACAGGGCGGGGGAGAACACTGAAGCTTTCTTT
CASRDRAGENTEAFF
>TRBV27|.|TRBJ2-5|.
TGTGCCAGCAGTTTATCGAGGAACCAAGAGACCCAGTACTTC
CASSLSRNQETQYF
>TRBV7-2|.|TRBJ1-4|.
TGTGCCAGCAGCTCTTTCGGGAAGGATGAAAAACTGTTTTTT
CASSSFGKDEKLFF
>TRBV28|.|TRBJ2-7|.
TGTGCCAGCAGTTCTCGCGAGCAGTACTTC
CASSSREQYF
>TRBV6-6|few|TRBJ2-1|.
TGTGCCAGTGTTGGTCTTGGCAATGACAATGAGCAGTTCTTC
CASVGLGNDNEQFF
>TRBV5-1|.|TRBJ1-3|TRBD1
TGCGCCAGCAGCTGGGACAGCTCGTCCGGAAACACCATATATTTT
CASSWDSSSGNTIYF
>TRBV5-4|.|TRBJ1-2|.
TGTGCCAGCAGCCAAACTACCCGAGGACAGAACTATGGCTACACCTTC
CASSQTTRGQNYGYTF
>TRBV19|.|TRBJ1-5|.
TGTGCCAGTATGACAGGAGAACTTAGCAATCAGCCCCAGCATTTT
CASMTGELSNQPQHF
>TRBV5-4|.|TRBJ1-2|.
TGTGCCAGCAGCTTGGCAGGGGCTAACTATGGCTACACCTTC
CASSLAGANYGYTF
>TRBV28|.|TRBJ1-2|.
TGTGCCAGTCAACCGTTCGACGGGAACTATGGCTACACCTTC
CASQPFDGNYGYTF
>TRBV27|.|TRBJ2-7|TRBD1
TGTGCCAGCAGAAGACAGGGCGCCTACGAGCAGTACTTC
CASRRQGAYEQYF
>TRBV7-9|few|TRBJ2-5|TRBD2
TGTGCCAGCAGCAGACTAGCGGGAGGGCAAGAGACCCAGTACTTC
CASSRLAGGQETQYF
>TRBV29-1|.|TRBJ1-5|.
TGCAGCGCCGCTCCTACAGGGAATCAGCCCCAGCATTTT
CSAAPTGNQPQHF
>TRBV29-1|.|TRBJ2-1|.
TGCAGCGCCCAAGCAAGGCAGGGGCCCTACAATGAGCAGTTCTTC
CSAQARQGPYNEQFF
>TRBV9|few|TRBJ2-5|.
TGTGCCAGCAGCGCCGCTCAACGGGGGAGCCAAGAGACCCAGTACTTC
CASSAAQRGSQETQYF
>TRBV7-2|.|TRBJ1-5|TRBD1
TGTGCCAGCAGCTTAGGGCAACAGGGGGATCAGCCCCAGCATTTT
CASSLGQQGDQPQHF
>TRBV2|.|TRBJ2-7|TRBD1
TGTGCCAGCAGCGAAGGACAGGGACGGGGCGAGCAGTACTTC
CASSEGQGRGEQYF
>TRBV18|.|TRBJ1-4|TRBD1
TGTGCCAGCTCACCGCCGCCTCGGAGACAGGGTACTAATGAAAAACTGTTTTTT
CASSPPPRRQGTNEKLFF
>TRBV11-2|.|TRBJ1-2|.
TGTGCCAGCAGCTTAGTGTTGGCAGGCGAGGGCTATGGCTACACCTTC
CASSLVLAGEGYGYTF
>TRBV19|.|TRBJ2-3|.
TGTGCCAGTAGACGGAGGGGGCGCGGTGGGGGAGCAGTGTCCGGATTTACAGATACGCAGTATTTT
CASRRRGRGGGAVSGFTDTQYF
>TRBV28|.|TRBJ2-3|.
TGTGCCAGCAGTTTAGGGGAGTCCTCGTTAACAGATACGCAGTATTTT
CASSLGESSLTDTQYF
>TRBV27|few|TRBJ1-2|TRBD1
TGTGCCAGCTACAGGGGTGGCTATGGCTACACCTTC
CASYRGGYGYTF
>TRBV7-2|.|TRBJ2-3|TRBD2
TGTGCCAGCAGTTCACTAGCGGGAGTCGGTACGCAGTATTTT
CASSSLAGVGTQYF
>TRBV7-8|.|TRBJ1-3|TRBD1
TGTGCCAGCAGCAACAGGGGTTCTGGAAACACCATATATTTT
CASSNRGSGNTIYF
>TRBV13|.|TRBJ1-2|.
TGTGCCAGCAGCTTCGCCCGGGACACGGGTGGGCATGGCTACACCTTC
CASSFARDTGGHGYTF
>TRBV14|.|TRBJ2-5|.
TGTGCCAGCAGGCGCACGGGAGAGACCCAGTACTTC
CASRRTGETQYF
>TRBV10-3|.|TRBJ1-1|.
TGTGCCATCCGGGAACCTTCCTCGGCGGACACTGAAGCTTTCTTT
CAIREPSSADTEAFF
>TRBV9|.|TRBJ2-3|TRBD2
TGTGCCAGCAGCGTATCCCCCCCCGGCCTAGCGGCAGATACGCAGTATTTT
CASSVSPPGLAADTQYF
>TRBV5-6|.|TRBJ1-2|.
TGTGCCAGCAGCTTGGTCAGCCTAGGAAGTGGCTACACCTTC
CASSLVSLGSGYTF
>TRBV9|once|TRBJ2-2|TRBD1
TGTGCCAGCACGGGGACAGGGAACACCGGGGAGCTGTTTTTT
CASTGTGNTGELFF